This section outlines one TCR beta chain sequence together with its context. The CDR3 end falls 3 residues outside the read, so it is completed with the germline J gene. The trim removed 5 bases at V and 8 bases at J, leaving 10 bases unmatched. Germline V gene lookup returns CDR1 KGHSH and CDR2 LQKENI. There are 15 residues in the CDR3. Profiling relied on immunoSEQ multiplex PCR, and the TCRdb table lists in-frame clones only, not all of them. Its listing shows about 9,200 clones. This entry is derived from a study of T cells in women clearing cervical HPV infection. The chain combines TRBV18 with TRBJ2-1, with TRBD1 identical over 9 bases. This clonotype originated in a woman aged 18 to 75 with a cervical HPV16 infection that either progressed to CIN3+ or cleared (not recorded which). The sample was blood buffy coat. The sequenced part of the CDR3 DNA is TGTGCCAGCTCATCCACAGGGGGCGCCGGCTATGAG. It encodes CASSSTGGAGYE. The CDR3 in full is CASSSTGGAGYEQFF.